This T cell receptor beta chain originates from a study of cytomegalovirus exposure and HLA in healthy donors. Regarding the study as a whole: The authors confirmed in vitro that three CMV-associated chains were specific for CMV antigens. In a later analysis, TCR beta V- and J-gene trimming was associated with a missense DCLRE1C variant.

With respect to this clone: The target antigen is unknown.

Both 60 Vbeta primers and 13 Jbeta primers went into the PCR. Profiling relied on immunoSEQ multiplex PCR, and the TCRdb table lists in-frame clones only, not all of them. The sample shows about 37,000 clones, about four fifths of them seen only once. The CDR3 is made up of 15 amino acids. V was pared by 3 bases and J by 9 bases, with 8 bases of the junction left unmatched. In germline, CDR1 is MDHEN, CDR2 SYDVKM. This chain links TRBV28 with TRBJ1-6, with 7 nucleotides matching TRBD1. Sequencing was carried out using PBMCs. The TCR sequence derives from a woman between 35 and 50 years old in good health and CMV-seronegative. The DNA of the CDR3 is TGTGCCAGCAGTTTTCTCCGCCAGGGGGGTTCACCCCTCCACTTT. This encodes CASSFLRQGGSPLHF.